Sequencing of this T cell receptor beta chain was carried out in a study of T cells after yellow fever vaccination. As for the study in general: It was SMART-Seq v4 Ultra Low Input that prepared the fractions with low cell numbers.

V shed 7 bases and J shed 4 bases, with 19 bases lying between them. This CDR3 is built from 15 residues. Germline CDR1 is LGHDT and CDR2 is YNNKEL (reference sequence). This clonotype showed up just a few times. TCRdb passed the 5' RACE reads through MiXCR, listing each CDR3 protein once. The sample lists roughly 500,000 distinct CDR3 sequences, less than 20% occurring once. The sequence was obtained from a young man who received the YFV17D yellow fever vaccine. The sample in question was PBMCs, obtained 15 days after the yellow fever booster vaccination. This chain links TRBV3-1 with TRBJ1-1; D gene uncertain. DNA of the CDR3: TGTGCCAGCATGCCTGGGGTGAGTGTTGGCACTGAAGCTTTCTTT. It codes for CASMPGVSVGTEAFF.